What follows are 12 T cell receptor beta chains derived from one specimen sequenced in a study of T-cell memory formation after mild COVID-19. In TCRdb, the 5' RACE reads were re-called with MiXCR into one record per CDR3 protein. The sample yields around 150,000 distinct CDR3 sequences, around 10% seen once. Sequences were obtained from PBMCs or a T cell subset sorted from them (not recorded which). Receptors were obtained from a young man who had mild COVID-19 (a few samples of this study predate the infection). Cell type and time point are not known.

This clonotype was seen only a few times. The CDR3 is CASSLGTRTLDTQYF. The CDR3 DNA reads as TGCGCCAGCAGCCTAGGGACTAGAACACTAGATACGCAGTATTTT. The chain couples TRBV5-1 to TRBJ2-3; TRBD2 aligns across 8 bases. Trimming at V came to 4 bases and at J to 5 bases, leaving 9 bases not matched to a gene. Germline assignment: CDR1 SGHRS and CDR2 YFSETQ. CDR3 length equals 15 residues.

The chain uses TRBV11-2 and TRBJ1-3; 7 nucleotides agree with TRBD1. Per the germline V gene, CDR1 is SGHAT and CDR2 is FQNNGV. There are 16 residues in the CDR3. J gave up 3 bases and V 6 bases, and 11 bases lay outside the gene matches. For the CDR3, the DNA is TGTGCCAGCAGTAAACAGGGGCCCAAGGATGGAAACACCATATATTTT. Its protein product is CASSKQGPKDGNTIYF.

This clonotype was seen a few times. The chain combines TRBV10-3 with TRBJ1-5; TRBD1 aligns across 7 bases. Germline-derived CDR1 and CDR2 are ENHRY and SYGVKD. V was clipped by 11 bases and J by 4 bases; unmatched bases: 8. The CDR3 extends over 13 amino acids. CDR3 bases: TGTGCCTCACACGGGACAGATAATCAGCCCCAGCATTTT. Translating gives CASHGTDNQPQHF.

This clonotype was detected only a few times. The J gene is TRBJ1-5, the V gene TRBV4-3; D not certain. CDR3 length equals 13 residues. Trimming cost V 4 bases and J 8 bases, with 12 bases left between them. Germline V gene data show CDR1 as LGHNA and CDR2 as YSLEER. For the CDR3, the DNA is TGCGCCAGCAGCCGGCTCAGAACGGAGCCCCAGCATTTT. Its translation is CASSRLRTEPQHF.

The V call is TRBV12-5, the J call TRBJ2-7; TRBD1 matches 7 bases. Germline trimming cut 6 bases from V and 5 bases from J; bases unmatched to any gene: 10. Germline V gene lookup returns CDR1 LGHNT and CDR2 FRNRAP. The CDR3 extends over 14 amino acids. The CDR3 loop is CASGSGGSWDEQYF. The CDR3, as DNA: TGTGCTAGTGGGTCAGGGGGTAGCTGGGACGAGCAGTACTTC.

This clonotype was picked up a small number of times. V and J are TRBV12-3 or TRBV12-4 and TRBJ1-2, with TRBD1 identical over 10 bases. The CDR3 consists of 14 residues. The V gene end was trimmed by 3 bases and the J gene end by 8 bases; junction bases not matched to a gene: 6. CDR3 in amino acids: CASSLTGGRRGYTF. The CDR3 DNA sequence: TGTGCCAGCAGTTTGACAGGGGGCAGGAGGGGCTACACCTTC.

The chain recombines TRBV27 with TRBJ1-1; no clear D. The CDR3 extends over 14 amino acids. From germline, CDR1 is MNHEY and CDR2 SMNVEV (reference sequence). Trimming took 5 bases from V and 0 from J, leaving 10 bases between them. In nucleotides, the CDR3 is TGTGCCAGCAGTAATCTGTGGATGAACACTGAAGCTTTCTTT. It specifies CASSNLWMNTEAFF.

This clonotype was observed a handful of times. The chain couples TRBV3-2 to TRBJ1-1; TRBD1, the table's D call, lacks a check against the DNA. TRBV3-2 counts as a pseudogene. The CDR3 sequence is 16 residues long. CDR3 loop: CASSQDLGAENTEAFF. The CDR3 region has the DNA TGTGCCAGCAGCCAAGATTTGGGCGCCGAAAACACTGAAGCTTTCTTT.

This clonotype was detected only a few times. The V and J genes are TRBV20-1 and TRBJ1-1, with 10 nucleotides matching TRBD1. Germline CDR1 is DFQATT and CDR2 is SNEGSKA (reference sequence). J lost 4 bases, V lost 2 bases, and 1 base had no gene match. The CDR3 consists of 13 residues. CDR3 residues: CSARRDRGTEAFF. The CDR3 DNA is TGCAGTGCTAGAAGGGACAGGGGCACTGAAGCTTTCTTT.

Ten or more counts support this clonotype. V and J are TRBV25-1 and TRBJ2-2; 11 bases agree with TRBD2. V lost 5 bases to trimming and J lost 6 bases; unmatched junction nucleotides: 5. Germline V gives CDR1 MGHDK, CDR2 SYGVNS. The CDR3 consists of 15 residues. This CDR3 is CASSFSGGAPGELFF. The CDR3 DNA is TGTGCCAGCAGTTTTAGCGGGGGGGCGCCCGGGGAGCTGTTTTTT.

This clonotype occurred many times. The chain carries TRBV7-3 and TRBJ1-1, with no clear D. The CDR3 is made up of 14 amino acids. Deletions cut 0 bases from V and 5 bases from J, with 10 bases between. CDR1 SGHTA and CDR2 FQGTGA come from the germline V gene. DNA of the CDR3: TGTGCCAGCAGCTTAACTTCAGGCAGTACTGAAGCTTTCTTT. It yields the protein CASSLTSGSTEAFF.

CDR3 nucleotides: TGCAGTGCTATCCGGGACAGGGAAAGTGGCTACACCTTC. Its protein product is CSAIRDRESGYTF. This rearrangement joins TRBV20-1 to TRBJ1-2, with 9 bases aligning to TRBD1. The germline gives CDR1 DFQATT, CDR2 SNEGSKA (reference sequence). The CDR3 is made up of 13 amino acids. V lost 4 bases, J lost 7 bases, and 7 bases stayed unmatched.